This TCR beta chain was documented in a study of T cell responses to AZD1222 COVID-19 vaccine. Study summary: Pooled together were second doses at about 4 or about 12 weeks.

Generated by immunoSEQ multiplex PCR, the TCRdb table keeps only in-frame clones and is missing some. The sample has approximately 150,000 clones, around 93% seen once. The CDR3 is 13 amino acids. From germline, CDR1 is SGHNT and CDR2 YENEEA. The V and J ends lost 4 bases and 10 bases respectively, with 16 bases between them. This clone was seen a single time. What it binds is not known. General observations from the study: Spike-specific TCR depth and breadth grew after two AZD1222 doses.

This specimen was peripheral blood, taken on day 0 of AZD1222 vaccination. V and J are TRBV11-3 and TRBJ1-1; TRBD1 might be the D (5 bases). The source is an adult in good health. DNA of the CDR3: TGTGCCAGCAGCTCCCAGGGTAGAGAGGGAGCTTTCTTT. Its protein product is CASSSQGREGAFF.